These T cell receptor beta chains were read from a single sample in a study of blood T cells in healthy people across ages. TCRdb re-derived calls from the 5' RACE reads in MiXCR, one entry per CDR3 protein. The sample gives 750,000 to 850,000 distinct CDR3 sequences, roughly 25% of which show up once; around 3.6% is in the top ten. These data are also associated with another study on T cells of mothers and their children.

The sequenced sample consisted of blood. The receptors shown here come from a boy younger than 18 in good health. Each CDR3 is given with its conserved first and last residue. D genes are given only for firm matches. The listing skips clone size in some rows; elsewhere it reads once, few, many or a size class.

v_call	d_call	j_call	clone_size	cdr3_aa	cdr3_nt
TRBV5-6	.	TRBJ1-2	many	CASSRRQTRGDYGYTF	TGTGCCAGCAGCCGAAGACAGACTCGAGGGGACTATGGCTACACCTTC
TRBV20-1	TRBD1	TRBJ1-4	.	CSARAPPRTGTNEKLFF	TGCAGTGCTAGAGCCCCTCCGCGGACAGGCACTAATGAAAAACTGTTTTTT
TRBV21-1	.	TRBJ2-4	.	CASIWRGRWAEGSKNIQYF	.
TRBV29-1	.	TRBJ2-2	few	CSVDDQRNTGELFF	TGCAGCGTTGATGACCAGCGGAACACCGGGGAGCTGTTTTTT
TRBV9	TRBD2	TRBJ2-1	.	CASSGLAGSYNEQFF	TGTGCCAGCAGTGGACTAGCGGGCTCCTACAATGAGCAGTTCTTC
TRBV13	TRBD1	TRBJ1-1	few	CASSLGLGQGTEAFF	TGTGCCAGCAGCTTAGGCCTGGGACAGGGGACTGAAGCTTTCTTT
TRBV12-3/TRBV12-4	TRBD1	TRBJ1-1	.	CASSTGVQAFF	TGTGCCAGCAGTACAGGGGTTCAGGCTTTCTTT
TRBV7-9	.	TRBJ1-4	few	CASSLTEKLFF	TGTGCCAGCAGCTTAACCGAAAAACTGTTTTTT
TRBV20-1	.	TRBJ2-1	.	CSARAFWTQRLKLYNEQFF	TGCAGTGCTAGAGCCTTCTGGACTCAGAGGCTCAAACTCTACAATGAGCAGTTCTTC
TRBV3-1	.	TRBJ2-1	few	CASSQRRGSYNEQFF	TGTGCCAGCAGCCAGCGGCGGGGCTCCTACAATGAGCAGTTCTTC
TRBV7-2	.	TRBJ1-2	.	CASSLGVLGGYTF	TGTGCCAGCAGCTTAGGGGTGTTGGGTGGCTACACCTTC
TRBV10-2	TRBD2	TRBJ2-5	few	CATLGGEETQYF	TGCGCCACCCTTGGGGGGGAAGAGACCCAGTACTTC
TRBV6-5	.	TRBJ2-2	few	CASNPRQNTGELFF	TGTGCCAGCAACCCGCGACAGAACACCGGGGAGCTGTTTTTT
TRBV10-3	TRBD1	TRBJ1-3	few	CAISSGQVPIGNTIYF	TGTGCCATCAGTAGCGGACAGGTACCAATTGGAAACACCATATATTTT
TRBV5-1	.	TRBJ2-7	few	CASSSRQELSYEQYF	TGCGCCAGCAGCTCCAGACAGGAACTCTCCTACGAGCAGTACTTC
TRBV28	.	TRBJ2-5	.	CASSLSAPVGAQYF	TGTGCCAGCAGTTTATCGGCCCCAGTAGGGGCCCAGTACTTC
TRBV11-2	TRBD1	TRBJ1-1	.	CASGRGGKGTEAFF	TGTGCCAGCGGCCGAGGGGGCAAGGGGACTGAAGCTTTCTTT
TRBV6-2/TRBV6-3	TRBD1	TRBJ2-7	.	CASISPGQGAYEQYF	TGTGCCAGCATTTCCCCGGGACAGGGGGCTTACGAGCAGTACTTC
TRBV14	.	TRBJ2-3	.	CASSPYLSTDTQYF	TGTGCCAGCAGCCCCTACCTCAGCACAGATACGCAGTATTTT
TRBV28	.	TRBJ1-5	many	CASSGRTSSNQPQHF	TGTGCCAGCAGTGGACGGACCTCTAGCAATCAGCCCCAGCATTTT
TRBV28	.	TRBJ2-2	few	CASSPQTGGTGELFF	TGTGCCAGCAGTCCACAGACAGGAGGCACCGGGGAGCTGTTTTTT
TRBV28	.	TRBJ2-5	few	CASSLYGSLNQETQYF	TGTGCCAGCAGCCTTTATGGGTCCCTAAACCAAGAGACCCAGTACTTC
TRBV5-1	TRBD1	TRBJ2-5	.	CVSSLGQGQETQYF	TGCGTCAGCAGCTTAGGACAGGGACAAGAGACCCAGTACTTC
TRBV9	.	TRBJ2-5	few	CASSVDGGPRDF	TGTGCCAGCAGCGTAGACGGTGGCCCCCGTGACTTC
TRBV29-1	.	TRBJ2-5	.	CSVPNDRQETQYF	TGCAGCGTGCCGAACGACAGACAAGAGACCCAGTACTTC
TRBV5-1	TRBD1	TRBJ2-5	few	CASTWQGDETQYF	TGCGCCAGCACTTGGCAGGGGGATGAGACCCAGTACTTC
TRBV15	.	TRBJ2-7	few	CATRPGASYEQYF	TGTGCCACCAGACCTGGGGCATCCTACGAGCAGTACTTC
TRBV6-6	.	TRBJ2-5	.	CASSPQGPETQYF	TGTGCCAGCAGTCCCCAGGGTCCAGAGACCCAGTACTTC
TRBV12-3/TRBV12-4	.	TRBJ1-3	few	CASRTSPPGNTIYF	TGTGCCAGCAGGACCTCTCCTCCTGGAAACACCATATATTTT
TRBV5-1	.	TRBJ1-1	.	CASSSEGDPNTEAFF	TGCGCCAGCAGCTCCGAGGGGGATCCGAACACTGAAGCTTTCTTT
TRBV11-2	.	TRBJ1-5	few	CASSLGGSGNQPQHF	TGTGCCAGCAGCTTAGGGGGCTCGGGCAATCAGCCCCAGCATTTT
TRBV4-1	.	TRBJ2-3	many	CASSQVDMLSFDTQYF	TGCGCCAGCAGCCAAGTAGACATGCTTTCGTTCGATACGCAGTATTTT
TRBV7-9	TRBD1	TRBJ2-5	few	CASSQTGTEEETQYF	TGTGCCAGCAGCCAAACCGGGACAGAAGAGGAGACCCAGTACTTC
TRBV29-1	TRBD2	TRBJ2-7	.	CSVTSGTLYEQYF	TGCAGCGTGACTAGCGGGACCCTCTACGAGCAGTACTTC
TRBV7-6	.	TRBJ2-7	few	CASSFTGYPEQYF	TGTGCCAGCAGCTTTACAGGGTATCCCGAGCAGTACTTC